This T cell receptor beta chain stems from a study of cytomegalovirus exposure and HLA in healthy donors. The study, taken as a whole, reports: Most sequenced TCRs were rare (though some public TCRs occurred in many donors).

Concerning this clone: Its antigen is undetermined.

The CDR3 runs 16 residues. Trimming pared 0 bases from V and 2 bases from J, leaving 14 bases between. Per germline, CDR1 MNHNY and CDR2 SVGAGI (reference sequence). Only in-frame clones appear in the TCRdb table, and some are missing; sequencing was by immunoSEQ multiplex PCR. The data show 70,000 or so clones, with about 91% seen just once and 3.1% held by the top ten. This sequence joins TRBV6-6 and TRBJ2-7, with D tentatively TRBD2 (7 bases). This receptor was obtained from a man in his late teens or twenties in good health and CMV-seronegative. What was sequenced was PBMCs. The CDR3 sequence: CASSYSGRGATYEQYF. In DNA form, the CDR3 reads TGTGCCAGCAGTTACTCGGGGAGGGGGGCAACCTACGAGCAGTACTTC.